The table lists the clone carrying this T cell receptor (beta chain) with many counts. Its antigen is not identified. Each CDR3 protein gets one entry after TCRdb re-called the 5' RACE reads with MiXCR. The repertoire has about 240,000 distinct CDR3 sequences, 8% to 9.5% of them found once; the top ten carry over 6.5%. The CDR3 has 15 amino acids. With 0 bases removed from V and 4 bases from J, the gap between germline ends came to 8 bases. CDR1 and CDR2 (germline): SGDLS, YYNGEE. This sample was included in a study of CD8 T cells in ankylosing spondylitis. General study results and limits: Clones tied to disease were said to be significantly enriched in matched ankylosing spondylitis synovial fluid.

This rearrangement joins TRBV9 to TRBJ2-6; D is uncertain. What was sequenced was blood, either unsorted or a sorted T cell fraction (not recorded which). The sequence derives from a male donor with ankylosing spondylitis or in good health (not recorded which). The CDR3 bases are TGTGCCAGCAGCGTAGCTAGGTTCGGGGCCAACGTCCTGACTTTC. Amino acids: CASSVARFGANVLTF.